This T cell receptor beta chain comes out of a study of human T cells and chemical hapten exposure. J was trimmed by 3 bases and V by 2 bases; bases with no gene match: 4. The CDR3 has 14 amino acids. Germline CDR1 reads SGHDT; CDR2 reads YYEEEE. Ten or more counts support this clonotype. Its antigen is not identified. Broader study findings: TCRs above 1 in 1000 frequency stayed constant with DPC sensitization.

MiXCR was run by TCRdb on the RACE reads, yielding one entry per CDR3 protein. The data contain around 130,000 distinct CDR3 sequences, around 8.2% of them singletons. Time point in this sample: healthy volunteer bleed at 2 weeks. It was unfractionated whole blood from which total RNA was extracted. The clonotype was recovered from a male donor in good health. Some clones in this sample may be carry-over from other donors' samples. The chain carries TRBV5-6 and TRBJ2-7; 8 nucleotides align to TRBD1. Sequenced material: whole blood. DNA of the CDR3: TGTGCCAGCAGCTTTGGACAGGGCAACTACGAGCAGTACTTC. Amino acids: CASSFGQGNYEQYF.